This T cell receptor beta chain was sequenced during a study of the immune and genomic landscape of osteosarcoma. This clone occurred once. TCRdb keeps only in-frame clones here, not all; method: immunoSEQ multiplex PCR. The sample shows 6,000 to 7,000 clones, about 63% of them seen only once. The post-treatment osteosarcoma tumors were primary, local recurrence or metastasis specimens from poor-prognosis patients. The V gene lost 0 bases and the J gene lost 2 bases, with 12 bases spanning the gap. Germline V lookup: CDR1 SGHKS, CDR2 YYEKEE (reference sequence). This CDR3 is 16 amino acids long. This sequence was found in a human donor with osteosarcoma. Specimen: osteosarcoma tumor tissue from the lung. The J gene is TRBJ1-3, the V gene TRBV5-5, with D hard to call. The CDR3 sequence is CASSLDIVVPGNTIYF. The CDR3 nucleotides are TGTGCCAGCAGCTTGGACATAGTGGTACCTGGAAACACCATATATTTT.